Each of the 28 T cell receptor beta chains below was sequenced from the same sample in a study of vaccination effects on CD4 cells after COVID-19. Within the ViraFEST assay, antigen-specific CD4+ T cells underwent expansion with viral peptide pools prior to sequencing. Isolating CD4+ T cells followed about 11 days of culture. Subjects were given two BNT162b2 or mRNA-1273 vaccine doses. Repertoires were generated with immunoSEQ multiplex PCR, while TCRdb's copy carries only in-frame clones and drops some. The table lists roughly 71,000 clones, roughly 80% of them singletons. For these TCRs, the target antigens are not known. The material sequenced was CD4+ T cells from PBMCs cultured with HCoV-OC43 spike peptides, taken after COVID-19 vaccination. Specified subset: HCoV-OC43 spike overlapping peptide pool stimulation. The receptors come from a human donor who received a COVID-19 vaccine.

The rearrangement uses TRBV2 and TRBJ1-5, with 10 positions matching TRBD1. From germline, CDR1 is SNHLY and CDR2 FYNNEI. The CDR3 runs 14 residues. The junction had 6 bases not matched to a gene; V was cut back by 6 bases and J by 7 bases. The CDR3 DNA follows: TGTGCCAGCAGGGCGACAGGGGGCGGGCAGCCCCAGCATTTT. It translates to CASRATGGGQPQHF.

The chain is built from TRBV9 and TRBJ2-2; 11 bases line up with TRBD2. Per germline, CDR1 SGDLS and CDR2 YYNGEE. There are 18 residues in the CDR3. The junction had 4 bases not matched to a gene; V was cut back by 0 bases and J by 0 bases. CDR3 DNA: TGTGCCAGCAGCGTAGGGCTAGCGGGGGGTACGAACACCGGGGAGCTGTTTTTT. This gives the protein CASSVGLAGGTNTGELFF. The full variable domain, rest sourced from reference TRBV9 and TRBJ2-2, is DSGVTQTPKHLITATGQRVTLRCSPRSGDLSVYWYQQSLDQGLQFLIQYYNGEERAKGNILERFSAQQFPDLHSELNLSSLELGDSALYFCASSVGLAGGTNTGELFFGEGSRLTVL.

This chain links TRBV18 with TRBJ2-7; D tentatively fits TRBD1 or TRBD2 (5 bases each). Per the germline V gene, CDR1 is KGHSH and CDR2 is LQKENI. The ends were cut back, 4 bases at V and 7 bases at J, with 14 bases in the middle. The CDR3 sequence is 13 residues long. This CDR3 reads CASSQGTGDEQYV. CDR3 DNA: TGTGCCAGCTCACAAGGGACGGGTGATGAGCAGTACGTC.

J is TRBJ1-1 and V is TRBV5-1; D unclear. This CDR3 is 14 amino acids long. The V gene's germline CDR1 is SGHRS and CDR2 YFSETQ. The V and J ends lost 0 bases and 1 base respectively, with 7 bases between them. CDR3 DNA: TGCGCCAGCAGCTTGGACGCTACGAACACTGAAGCTTTCTTT. Its protein is CASSLDATNTEAFF.

The genes are TRBV6-4 and TRBJ2-1; 7 positions match TRBD2. The trim removed 3 bases at V and 1 base at J, leaving 0 bases unmatched. The CDR3 covers 14 residues. Germline values: CDR1 MRHNA, CDR2 SNTAGT. The CDR3 DNA follows: TGTGCCAGCAGTGAGCGGGAGTCCTACAATGAGCAGTTCTTC. Translation: CASSERESYNEQFF.

This chain uses TRBV12-3 or TRBV12-4 with TRBJ1-1; no clear D. The V end lost 7 bases, the J end lost 5 bases, and 8 bases lay between the germline ends. This CDR3 comprises 11 residues. The CDR3 sequence: CASNSRTEAFF. Written as DNA, the CDR3 is TGTGCCAGCAACTCCAGAACTGAAGCTTTCTTT.

The V gene is TRBV4-1, the J gene TRBJ1-2; 11 nucleotides align to TRBD1. The CDR3 loop spans 16 amino acids. V gave up 4 bases and J gave up 8 bases; unmatched junction bases: 12. CDR1 MGHRA and CDR2 YSYEKL come from the germline V gene. The chain's CDR3 is CASSPGQGAPAVGYTF. The CDR3 nucleotides are TGCGCCAGCAGCCCTGGACAGGGGGCGCCGGCAGTCGGCTACACCTTC.

The gene calls are TRBV27 and TRBJ1-5; tentative D call: TRBD1 (5 bases). The CDR3 length is 15 residues. Germline lookup yields CDR1 MNHEY and CDR2 SMNVEV (reference sequence). V lost 6 bases to trimming and J lost 5 bases, with 17 bases between them. CDR3 protein: CASRLGGSGDQPQHF. CDR3 DNA: TGTGCCAGCAGGTTGGGGGGAAGTGGCGATCAGCCCCAGCATTTT.

This clone came up a few times. The rearrangement joins TRBV7-9 to TRBJ1-1; D not resolved. The germline V gene has CDR1 SEHNR and CDR2 FQNEAQ (reference sequence). The length of the CDR3 is 10 residues. With 6 bases removed from V and 11 bases from J, the gap between germline ends came to 10 bases. This CDR3 reads CASRGNSAFF. CDR3 DNA: TGTGCCAGCAGGGGAAATTCGGCTTTCTTT.

The rearrangement links TRBV5-1 to TRBJ2-7, with TRBD1 matching over 7 bases. With V trimmed by 0 bases and J by 1 base, 7 bases remained unmatched. CDR3 length: 16 residues. Looked up from germline, CDR1 is SGHRS and CDR2 is YFSETQ. CDR3 in DNA: TGCGCCAGCAGCTTGGGACAGGGAGTTGGGTCCTACGAGCAGTACGTC. Translated, it gives CASSLGQGVGSYEQYV.

This clone has a single count. This sequence joins TRBV13 and TRBJ1-2, with a possible D match to TRBD1 (5 bases). V was cut by 5 bases and J by 5 bases, with 21 bases left in between. From germline, CDR1 is PRHDT and CDR2 FYEKMQ (reference sequence). This CDR3 has 16 amino acids. The CDR3 protein is CASSQDQGRDPYGYTF. In DNA form, the CDR3 reads TGTGCCAGCAGCCAAGACCAGGGAAGGGATCCTTATGGCTACACCTTC.

This clone has only a few counts. This CDR3 is CASSLLAWADLKEYGYTF. Here the CDR3 DNA reads TGTGCCAGCAGCTTATTAGCGTGGGCAGATCTTAAAGAGTATGGCTACACCTTC. The chain combines TRBV7-2 with TRBJ1-2; D unresolved. V was trimmed by 2 bases and J by 5 bases, leaving 24 bases between them. Germline values: CDR1 SGHTA, CDR2 FQGNSA. There are 18 residues in the CDR3.

The genes are TRBV19 and TRBJ2-2, with 10 bases identical to TRBD2. CDR1 is LNHDA and CDR2 is SQIVND in the germline V gene (reference sequence). There are 17 residues in the CDR3. The J segment lost 7 bases and the V segment lost 6 bases, leaving 14 bases of the junction unmatched. CDR3 sequence reads: CASRPRTLGLALGELFF. The CDR3 nucleotides are TGTGCCAGTAGGCCGCGGACATTGGGACTAGCGCTCGGGGAGCTGTTTTTT.

The chain joins TRBV5-1 to TRBJ2-3; D tentatively fits TRBD1 or TRBD2 (5 bases each). Trimming stripped 7 bases from V and 4 bases from J, with 16 bases between. The length of the CDR3 is 14 residues. The germline gives CDR1 SGHRS, CDR2 YFSETQ. This chain's CDR3 is CASAGTGPPDTQYF. CDR3 in DNA: TGCGCCAGCGCCGGGACGGGGCCCCCAGATACGCAGTATTTT.

V gene TRBV30 combines with J gene TRBJ1-5; 9 positions agree with TRBD1. Germline CDR1 is GTSNPN and CDR2 is SVGIG (reference sequence). The CDR3 sequence is 12 residues long. V shed 6 bases and J 4 bases; nucleotides not matched to a gene: 1. CDR3 protein: CACGQGNQPQHF. CDR3 DNA sequence: TGTGCCTGCGGACAGGGGAATCAGCCCCAGCATTTT.

The J gene is TRBJ1-4, the V gene TRBV2; the match to TRBD1 covers 7 bases. The CDR3 is made up of 15 amino acids. In germline, CDR1 is SNHLY, CDR2 FYNNEI. The V and J ends lost 4 bases and 5 bases, in that order; junction bases with no gene match: 7. CDR3 coding DNA: TGTGCCAGCAGTGGGGTCGGGACAGTGAATGAAAAACTGTTTTTT. Protein product: CASSGVGTVNEKLFF.

V and J are TRBV5-1 and TRBJ1-1; D is perhaps TRBD1 (5 bases). Germline CDR1 SGHRS, CDR2 YFSETQ. The CDR3 has 15 residues. Trimming left V 2 bases short and J 2 bases short, with 13 bases between. The CDR3, as DNA: TGCGCCAGCAGCTTCGAGACGGGGCTTAACACTGAAGCTTTCTTT. Protein: CASSFETGLNTEAFF.

The chain employs TRBV5-8 and TRBJ2-3, with 7 nucleotides matching TRBD2. Per the germline V gene, CDR1 is SGHTS and CDR2 is YDEGEE. V lost 7 bases, J lost 0 bases, and 17 bases stayed unmatched. The CDR3 contains 18 residues. The CDR3 spells CASPSGGLPFGSTDTQYF. In nucleotides, the CDR3 is TGTGCCAGCCCCTCGGGAGGACTACCCTTCGGAAGCACAGATACGCAGTATTTT.

The chain uses TRBV2 and TRBJ2-7; tentatively, D is TRBD1 (5 bases). The CDR3 is 12 residues long. Germline CDR1 SNHLY, CDR2 FYNNEI. With 4 bases removed from V and 4 bases from J, the gap between germline ends came to 8 bases. CDR3 residues: CASSGSGYEQYV. The CDR3 DNA reads TGTGCCAGCAGTGGGTCAGGGTACGAGCAGTACGTC.

The chain combines TRBV7-2 with TRBJ2-3; the D gene is possibly TRBD2 (5 bases). The V gene's germline CDR1 is SGHTA and CDR2 FQGNSA. The CDR3 spans 14 residues. V lost 2 bases to trimming and J lost 1 base, with 7 bases between them. CDR3 in amino acids: CASSLSGGTDTQYF. The CDR3 DNA follows: TGTGCCAGCAGCTTATCCGGGGGCACAGATACGCAGTATTTT.

This chain connects TRBV6-2 or TRBV6-3 to TRBJ2-6; the match to TRBD1 covers 8 bases. Germline CDR1 reads MNHEY; CDR2 reads SVGEGT. The length of the CDR3 is 19 residues. With 1 base clipped from V and 2 bases from J, the junction kept 10 bases outside the gene matches. The CDR3 DNA follows: TGTGCCAGCAGTTACTACCCAGGACAGGGTCTGACTGGGGCCAACGTCCTGACTTTC. Translating gives CASSYYPGQGLTGANVLTF.

The chain is built from TRBV6-1 and TRBJ1-5; D uncertain. This CDR3 is built from 17 residues. The germline gives CDR1 MNHNS, CDR2 SASEGT. Trimming took 1 base from V and 4 from J, leaving 17 bases between them. Here the CDR3 reads CASSEDGRKERNQPQHF. The CDR3 DNA reads as TGTGCCAGCAGTGAAGATGGCCGGAAGGAGCGTAATCAGCCCCAGCATTTT.

V is TRBV19 and J is TRBJ1-5, with D possibly matching TRBD1 (6 bases). Deletions cut 9 bases from V and 1 base from J, with 10 bases between. This CDR3 is 13 amino acids long. The germline CDR1 and CDR2 sequences are LNHDA and SQIVND (reference sequence). In nucleotides, the CDR3 is TGTGCCAGCACCGGGACAAGCAATCAGCCCCAGCATTTT. Translated, it gives CASTGTSNQPQHF.

This chain connects TRBV5-1 to TRBJ2-7; a weak D match, TRBD1 (5 bases). Looked up from germline, CDR1 is SGHRS and CDR2 is YFSETQ. V shed 5 bases and J shed 0 bases, with 15 bases lying between them. The CDR3 runs 15 residues. CDR3 in amino acids: CASSVGAVPSYEQYV. In DNA, the CDR3 is TGCGCCAGCAGTGTAGGGGCAGTGCCCTCCTACGAGCAGTACGTC.

The chain uses TRBV7-3 and TRBJ2-2; D not certain. Germline CDR1 reads SGHTA; CDR2 reads FQGTGA. V was trimmed by 0 bases and J by 3 bases, leaving 5 bases between them. There are 14 residues in the CDR3. The CDR3 region has the DNA TGTGCCAGCAGCTTAACTCGTGACACCGGGGAGCTGTTTTTT. This sequence encodes CASSLTRDTGELFF.

V usage is TRBV11-2 and J usage is TRBJ1-5; no firm D call. The V gene lost 5 bases and the J gene lost 6 bases, with 14 bases spanning the gap. In germline, CDR1 is SGHAT, CDR2 FQNNGV. CDR3 size: 14 residues. The CDR3 is CASSLGVIGQPQHF. CDR3 DNA: TGTGCCAGCAGCCTCGGCGTAATCGGTCAGCCCCAGCATTTT. Supplemented by reference TRBV11-2 and TRBJ1-5, the full variable domain reads EAGVAQSPRYKIIEKRQSVAFWCNPISGHATLYWYQQILGQGPKLLIQFQNNGVVDDSQLPKDRFSAERLKGVDSTLKIQPAKLEDSAVYLCASSLGVIGQPQHFGDGTRLSIL.

The chain uses TRBV5-3 and TRBJ2-4; possibly TRBD2 for D (5 bases). TRBV5-3 is classed as an ORF, of uncertain function. This CDR3 is built from 18 residues. V was cut by 2 bases and J by 1 base, with 19 bases left in between. CDR3 nucleotide sequence: TGTGCCAGAAGCTTATCACGGCGGGTACTTTTGGCCAAAAACATTCAGTACTTC. It encodes CARSLSRRVLLAKNIQYF.

The gene calls are TRBV12-3 or TRBV12-4 and TRBJ2-5, with 9 bases aligning to TRBD1. The ends lost 5 bases at V and 7 bases at J; junction bases unmatched: 5. CDR3 length: 13 amino acids. The CDR3 nucleotides read TGTGCCAGCAGTAAGGACAGGGGAGGGACCCAGTACTTC. Its protein is CASSKDRGGTQYF.